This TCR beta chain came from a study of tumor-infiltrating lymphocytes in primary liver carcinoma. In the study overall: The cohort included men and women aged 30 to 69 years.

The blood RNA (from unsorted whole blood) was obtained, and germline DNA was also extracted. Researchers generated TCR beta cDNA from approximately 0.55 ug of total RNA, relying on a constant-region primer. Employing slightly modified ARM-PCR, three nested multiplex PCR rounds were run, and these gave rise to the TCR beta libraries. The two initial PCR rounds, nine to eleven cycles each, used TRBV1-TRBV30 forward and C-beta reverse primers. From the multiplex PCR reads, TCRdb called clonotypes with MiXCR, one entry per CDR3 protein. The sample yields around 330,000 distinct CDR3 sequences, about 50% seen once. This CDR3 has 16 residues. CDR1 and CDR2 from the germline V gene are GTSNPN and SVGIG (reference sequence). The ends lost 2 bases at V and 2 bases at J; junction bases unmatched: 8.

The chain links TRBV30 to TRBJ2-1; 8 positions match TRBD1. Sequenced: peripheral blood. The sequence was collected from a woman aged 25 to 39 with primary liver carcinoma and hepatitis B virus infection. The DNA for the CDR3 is TGTGCCTGGAGTCCCCAGACAGGGGCCGCCTACAATGAGCAGTTCTTC. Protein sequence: CAWSPQTGAAYNEQFF.